The TCR beta chain under discussion was sequenced for a study of cytomegalovirus exposure and HLA in healthy donors. A note on this clone: Its antigen is undetermined.

Germline trimming cut 1 base from V and 5 bases from J; bases unmatched to any gene: 8. CDR1 and CDR2 (germline): LNHDA, SQIVND (reference sequence). The CDR3 is 16 residues long. Study-level findings and limits: Most TCR sequences showed up rarely, but some public TCRs showed up in many donors. Under in vitro conditions, a few CMV-associated chains were confirmed as specific for CMV antigens. Among TCR beta chains, those listed as cytomegalovirus-associated numbered fewer than 200.

Some clones are missing from TCRdb's copy, which holds only in-frame ones; the method was immunoSEQ multiplex PCR. The table lists tens of thousands of clones, around 96% of them singletons. These donors were members of the roughly 120-subject validation cohort, a group separate from the roughly 670-subject first cohort. This sequence joins TRBV19 and TRBJ2-7; the match to TRBD2 covers 10 bases. Source material: PBMCs. The source of this sequence is a man aged 18-30 years in good health and CMV-seronegative. The CDR3, as DNA: TGTGCCAGTAGTATAGGAGGTCTAGCGGGAGTCCACGAGCAGTACTTC. Translated: CASSIGGLAGVHEQYF.